This entry lists 20 T cell receptor beta chains sequenced from one sample in a study of T cells after yellow fever vaccination. Via MiXCR, TCRdb re-called the 5' RACE reads, giving one row per CDR3 protein. The data contain roughly 340,000 distinct CDR3 sequences, 8.7% of them singletons. The sample consisted of PBMCs, taken on the day of the first yellow fever vaccination. All receptors derive from a man between 18 and 29 years old who received the YFV17D yellow fever vaccine.

The table lists this clonotype with a few counts. Here the CDR3 DNA reads TGTGCCAGCAGCTACCGGGACAGGGGGCTTTCCTATGGCTACACCTTC. As protein: CASSYRDRGLSYGYTF. The chain combines TRBV5-5 with TRBJ1-2; 12 bases are a match to TRBD1. CDR3 size: 16 residues. The V gene end was trimmed by 3 bases and the J gene end by 4 bases; junction bases not matched to a gene: 7. Germline CDR1 is SGHKS and CDR2 is YYEKEE (reference sequence).

Worth noting for this clonotype: This could be a read error, since a much larger clone is one nucleotide away. This rearrangement joins TRBV7-2 to TRBJ2-5; D is tentatively TRBD1 or TRBD2 (6 bases each). Germline values: CDR1 SGHTA, CDR2 FQGNSA. This CDR3 has 15 residues. The CDR3 coding sequence is TGTGCCAGCAGCAATAGCGAGGGGGGCTCAGAGATCCAGTACTTC. Its protein is CASSNSEGGSEIQYF.

The table lists this clonotype with a few counts. V gene TRBV27 combines with J gene TRBJ2-3; D unclear. Trimming shortened V by 2 bases and J by 6 bases, and 18 bases separated the two germline ends. CDR3 size: 16 residues. The germline CDR1 and CDR2 sequences are MNHEY and SMNVEV (reference sequence). The CDR3, as DNA: TGTGCCAGCAGTTTAAGACTTCCCACCGTCTTGGATACGCAGTATTTT. Translation: CASSLRLPTVLDTQYF.

The V gene is TRBV5-6, the J gene TRBJ2-5, with 13 bases identical to TRBD2. Trimming cost V 3 bases and J 5 bases; bases outside gene matches: 16. Germline CDR1 and CDR2: SGHDT and YYEEEE. The length of the CDR3 is 19 residues. CDR3 residues: CASSSFLTSGGFELETQYF. In DNA, the CDR3 is TGTGCCAGCAGCTCCTTTTTGACTAGCGGGGGGTTCGAGTTGGAGACCCAGTACTTC.

The chain joins TRBV18 to TRBJ1-5; no clear D. In germline, CDR1 is KGHSH, CDR2 LQKENI. V lost 3 bases to trimming and J lost 7 bases, with 16 bases between them. The CDR3 totals 15 residues. In nucleotides, the CDR3 is TGTGCCAGCTCACCTCGAGGGTCCATGAGCCAGCCCCAGCATTTT. Its protein product is CASSPRGSMSQPQHF. Combining the CDR3 with reference TRBV18 and TRBJ1-5 gives the whole variable domain NAGVMQNPRHLVRRRGQEARLRCSPMKGHSHVYWYRQLPEEGLKFMVYLQKENIIDESGMPKERFSAEFPKEGPSILRIQQVVRGDSAAYFCASSPRGSMSQPQHFGDGTRLSIL.

This clonotype was seen only once. At one of its ends the junction is not consistent with the germline gene, which may arise from a read error. The chain links TRBV20-1 to TRBJ1-6; weak D call: TRBD1 (5 bases). This CDR3 region has 14 residues. Germline V gene data show CDR1 as DFQATT and CDR2 as SNEGSKA (reference sequence). CDR3 coding DNA: TGCTGTGCTAGGTTTGCCAGGGACTATTCACCCCTCCACTTT. Protein sequence: CCARFARDYSPLHF.

This clonotype was found many times. The V call is TRBV20-1, the J call TRBJ2-5; tentatively, D is TRBD1 (6 bases). The V gene's germline CDR1 is DFQATT and CDR2 SNEGSKA (reference sequence). The CDR3 length is 14 residues. Deletions cut 0 bases from V and 1 base from J, with 9 bases between. CDR3 residues: CSARDAGVQETQYF. CDR3 DNA: TGCAGTGCTAGAGATGCAGGGGTCCAAGAGACCCAGTACTTC.

The V and J genes are TRBV5-1 and TRBJ2-5; possibly TRBD2 for D (5 bases). The CDR3 length is 11 residues. Trimming removed 0 bases from V and 9 bases from J, with 6 bases in between. CDR1 SGHRS and CDR2 YFSETQ come from the germline V gene. Here the CDR3 reads CASSLEAAQYF. For the CDR3, the DNA is TGCGCCAGCAGCTTGGAAGCGGCCCAGTACTTC.

V gene TRBV4-2 combines with J gene TRBJ1-6; 7 bases agree with TRBD1. The CDR3 runs to 15 residues. CDR1 LGHNA and CDR2 YNFKEQ come from the germline V gene. The ends lost 2 bases at V and 7 bases at J; junction bases unmatched: 5. The DNA of the CDR3 is TGTGCCAGCAGCCAATTGACAGGGTCGAATTCACCCCTCCACTTT. This translates into CASSQLTGSNSPLHF.

This clonotype turned up a few times. The rearrangement links TRBV18 to TRBJ1-1, with a weak D call TRBD1 (5 bases). Trimming removed 2 bases from V and 6 bases from J, with 10 bases in between. There are 13 residues in the CDR3. Germline loops: CDR1 KGHSH, CDR2 LQKENI. CDR3 amino acids: CASSPSGPPEAFF. The CDR3 nucleotides are TGTGCCAGCTCACCATCGGGACCCCCTGAAGCTTTCTTT.

The chain employs TRBV3-1 and TRBJ2-1; possibly TRBD2 for D (6 bases). Germline assignment: CDR1 LGHDT and CDR2 YNNKEL (reference sequence). The V end was cut by 0 bases, the J end by 7 bases, with 13 bases between. This CDR3 is built from 15 residues. Here the CDR3 DNA reads TGTGCCAGCAGCCAAGATCCCCGGGCGGGAAATGAGCAGTTCTTC. Translated, it gives CASSQDPRAGNEQFF.

This clonotype was recorded at least ten times. The V and J genes are TRBV4-2 and TRBJ2-6, with D uncertain. The germline gives CDR1 LGHNA, CDR2 YNFKEQ. The CDR3 contains 19 residues. With 3 bases removed from V and 0 bases from J, the gap between germline ends came to 18 bases. The CDR3 DNA sequence: TGTGCCAGCAGCCAGGCTAGACCTGGTCGGGCCTCTGGGGCCAACGTCCTGACTTTC. Translated, it gives CASSQARPGRASGANVLTF.

V usage is TRBV4-2 and J usage is TRBJ2-2; tentatively, D is TRBD2 (6 bases). Germline CDR1 and CDR2: LGHNA and YNFKEQ. Trimming shortened V by 0 bases and J by 3 bases, and 11 bases separated the two germline ends. The CDR3 loop spans 16 amino acids. The CDR3 sequence is CASSQDERADTGELFF. CDR3 DNA sequence: TGTGCCAGCAGCCAAGACGAGCGGGCGGACACCGGGGAGCTGTTTTTT.

The V gene is TRBV5-4, the J gene TRBJ2-3, with no clear D. The CDR3 runs to 16 residues. V lost 1 base and J 2 bases, leaving 14 bases between the germline ends. Germline loops: CDR1 SGHNT, CDR2 YYREEE (reference sequence). CDR3 region: CASSLWQDPHTDTQYF. In DNA, the CDR3 is TGTGCCAGCAGCTTGTGGCAGGACCCCCACACAGATACGCAGTATTTT.

A few counts support this clonotype. This rearrangement joins TRBV7-2 to TRBJ2-2; 8 bases are a match to TRBD1. V dropped 4 bases and J dropped 1; count of bases not matched to a gene: 5. From germline, CDR1 is SGHTA and CDR2 FQGNSA. The CDR3 has 16 amino acids. The CDR3 bases are TGTGCCAGCAGCTCGACAGGGGCCGGGAACACCGGGGAGCTGTTTTTT. Its protein product is CASSSTGAGNTGELFF.

The chain is built from TRBV20-1 and TRBJ1-4; D is unresolved. Germline assignment: CDR1 DFQATT and CDR2 SNEGSKA (reference sequence). The V and J ends lost 0 bases and 8 bases respectively, with 4 bases between them. This CDR3 is 11 amino acids long. The CDR3 is CSARDQEKLFF. The CDR3 DNA sequence: TGCAGTGCTAGAGACCAAGAAAAACTGTTTTTT.

This clonotype was seen only a few times. V usage is TRBV7-2 and J usage is TRBJ2-3; D is unclear. Germline CDR1 and CDR2: SGHTA and FQGNSA. The germline V and J ends were trimmed by 2 bases and 4 bases, with 10 bases remaining between them. This CDR3 contains 14 residues. For the CDR3, the DNA is TGTGCCAGCAGCTTAACAGAGAGTCCAGATACGCAGTATTTT. Its translation is CASSLTESPDTQYF.

The chain joins TRBV7-8 to TRBJ2-2; D not resolved. This CDR3 has 14 residues. V was pared by 1 base and J by 3 bases, with 6 bases between. Germline CDR1 and CDR2: SGHVS and FQNEAQ. The CDR3 protein is CASSLVKDTGELFF. The CDR3 nucleotides are TGTGCCAGCAGCTTAGTTAAGGACACCGGGGAGCTGTTTTTT.

This chain connects TRBV7-2 to TRBJ1-1, with D perhaps TRBD1 (5 bases). Per germline, CDR1 SGHTA and CDR2 FQGNSA. The CDR3 contains 14 residues. The ends were cut back, 8 bases at V and 1 base at J, with 14 bases in the middle. CDR3 nucleotide sequence: TGTGCCAGCCGCAGACAGATCCGGAACACTGAAGCTTTCTTT. This sequence encodes CASRRQIRNTEAFF.

This clonotype turned up a few times. The V gene is TRBV18, the J gene TRBJ2-1; D is ambiguous. Trimming took off 0 bases at V and 0 bases at J, with 6 bases between the two ends. The germline CDR1 and CDR2 sequences are KGHSH and LQKENI. This CDR3 spans 15 amino acids. The DNA of the CDR3 is TGTGCCAGCTCACCACCAGGCGGCTCCTACAATGAGCAGTTCTTC. It specifies CASSPPGGSYNEQFF.